The next 29 T cell receptor beta chains were all read from a single sample in a study of beta chain features in type 1 diabetes. Study results and limitations: Among all four CD4+ subsets, Type 1 diabetes patients had TCRB CDR3s that were moderately but significantly shorter.

These receptors are not linked to any known antigen. Expressed TCRB transcripts got sequenced, as all isolated RNA was reverse transcribed. Profiled with immunoSEQ multiplex PCR; TCRdb holds only in-frame clones, not every one. The sample contains fewer than 300,000 clones, over 20% of which appear only once. The sequenced sample consisted of naive CD4+ T cells from blood. These receptor sequences come from a woman in her thirties or forties with type 1 diabetes.

This clone was counted a few times. The V and J genes are TRBV29-1 and TRBJ1-1; 7 bases align to TRBD1. The CDR3 has 12 residues. Germline values: CDR1 SQVTM, CDR2 ANQGSEA. Unmatched junction bases numbered 3, after V lost 6 bases and J lost 2 bases. CDR3 protein: CSVRGFNTEAFF. In DNA, the CDR3 is TGCAGCGTCAGGGGGTTTAACACTGAAGCTTTCTTT.

This clone came up a few times. This rearrangement joins TRBV9 to TRBJ2-3, with D uncertain. Between the trimmed V and J ends, which lost 4 bases and 6 bases, there was a span of 12 bases. From germline, CDR1 is SGDLS and CDR2 YYNGEE. The CDR3 runs 13 residues. The CDR3 sequence: CASSPTSRDTQYF. In nucleotides, the CDR3 is TGTGCCAGCAGCCCCACCTCCCGGGATACGCAGTATTTT. Full variable domain (remainder filled in from reference TRBV9 and TRBJ2-3): DSGVTQTPKHLITATGQRVTLRCSPRSGDLSVYWYQQSLDQGLQFLIQYYNGEERAKGNILERFSAQQFPDLHSELNLSSLELGDSALYFCASSPTSRDTQYFGPGTRLTVL.

The rearrangement uses TRBV5-1 and TRBJ2-7, with unresolved D. Trimming shortened V by 5 bases and J by 6 bases, and 18 bases separated the two germline ends. Germline V CDR1 and CDR2: SGHRS, YFSETQ. This CDR3 has 14 residues. The CDR3 protein is CASSSEFRLAEQYF. CDR3 nucleotide sequence: TGCGCCAGCAGTTCAGAATTCAGGTTGGCCGAGCAGTACTTC. Variable domain in full (rest from reference TRBV5-1 and TRBJ2-7): KAGVTQTPRYLIKTRGQQVTLSCSPISGHRSVSWYQQTPGQGLQFLFEYFSETQRNKGNFPGRFSGRQFSNSRSEMNVSTLELGDSALYLCASSSEFRLAEQYFGPGTRLTVT.

This clone was seen a handful of times. This chain connects TRBV5-1 to TRBJ2-1; 10 bases map to TRBD2. From germline, CDR1 is SGHRS and CDR2 YFSETQ. The CDR3 totals 15 residues. V was pared by 6 bases and J by 4 bases, with 7 bases of the junction left unmatched. The DNA of the CDR3 is TGCGCCAGCACCCCTCTAGCGGGAGCTTACAATGAGCAGTTCTTC. It is translated as CASTPLAGAYNEQFF.

This chain uses TRBV9 with TRBJ2-3; TRBD2 agrees at 8 bases. Looked up from germline, CDR1 is SGDLS and CDR2 is YYNGEE. This CDR3 comprises 17 residues. The V and J ends lost 0 bases and 1 base, in that order; junction bases with no gene match: 7. The CDR3 sequence is CASSVGGGSGGTDTQYF. The CDR3 region has the DNA TGTGCCAGCAGCGTAGGGGGGGGTAGCGGGGGCACAGATACGCAGTATTTT.

The rearrangement joins TRBV29-1 to TRBJ2-5, with 15 bases aligning to TRBD2. This CDR3 region has 14 residues. Germline CDR1 SQVTM, CDR2 ANQGSEA. The V and J ends lost 7 bases and 4 bases, in that order; junction bases with no gene match: 4. The CDR3 DNA sequence: TGCAGCGGGAGGACTAGCGGGGGGGCAGAGACCCAGTACTTC. Its protein is CSGRTSGGAETQYF. The entire variable domain, with the rest obtained from reference TRBV29-1 and TRBJ2-5, is as follows: SAVISQKPSRDICQRGTSLTIQCQVDSQVTMMFWYRQQPGQSLTLIATANQGSEATYESGFVIDKFPISRPNLTFSTLTVSNMSPEDSSIYLCSGRTSGGAETQYFGPGTRLLVL.

The chain recombines TRBV19 with TRBJ2-3; a possible D gene is TRBD1 (5 bases). This CDR3 region has 16 residues. V dropped 1 base and J dropped 0 bases, with 11 bases sitting between them. Germline lookup yields CDR1 LNHDA and CDR2 SQIVND (reference sequence). CDR3 residues: CASSIGPGLSTDTQYF. The CDR3 region has the DNA TGTGCCAGTAGTATAGGGCCAGGGCTTAGCACAGATACGCAGTATTTT.

The sample holds a few counts of this clone. The rearrangement links TRBV9 to TRBJ2-5, with TRBD2 as a possible D gene (6 bases). The CDR3 is made up of 14 amino acids. The V and J ends lost 0 bases and 3 bases respectively, with 9 bases between them. Germline CDR1 and CDR2: SGDLS and YYNGEE. The CDR3, as DNA: TGTGCCAGCAGCGTAGTTGGCGGGGAAGAGACCCAGTACTTC. Protein sequence: CASSVVGGEETQYF.

The chain joins TRBV7-2 to TRBJ1-5; 7 bases agree with TRBD1. The CDR3 contains 14 residues. CDR1 and CDR2 (germline): SGHTA, FQGNSA. The V segment lost 5 bases and the J segment 5 bases; nucleotides outside the gene matches: 6. The DNA for the CDR3 is TGTGCCAGCAGCCCTACGGGACAGTATCAGCCCCAGCATTTT. It is translated as CASSPTGQYQPQHF.

This clone occurred a few times. The junction and the germline gene differ at one end; a read error may be behind it. V usage is TRBV28 and J usage is TRBJ1-2, with D maybe TRBD1 (6 bases). CDR1 and CDR2 (germline): MDHEN, SYDVKM. This CDR3 is built from 11 residues. The CDR3 coding sequence is TGTGCCAGCAGTTCACGGGACACAGCGTACTTC. Its translation is CASSSRDTAYF.

The genes are TRBV9 and TRBJ1-5; D call uncertain. V lost 4 bases to trimming and J lost 10 bases, with 15 bases between them. The CDR3 covers 13 residues. CDR1 SGDLS and CDR2 YYNGEE come from the germline V gene. The CDR3 DNA is TGTGCCAGCAGCCGAGTAGTAGGGAGCCCCCAGCATTTT. Its protein is CASSRVVGSPQHF.

The rearrangement joins TRBV11-2 to TRBJ2-1, with D tentatively TRBD2 (6 bases). The V gene's germline CDR1 is SGHAT and CDR2 FQNNGV. V shed 1 base and J shed 8 bases, with 15 bases lying between them. The CDR3 contains 15 residues. The CDR3 coding sequence is TGTGCCAGCAGCTTAGTCCGGCTAGCGTGGTATGAGCAGTTCTTC. Its protein product is CASSLVRLAWYEQFF.

This clone was counted a few times. J is TRBJ1-1 and V is TRBV5-4; 9 bases match TRBD1. Germline values: CDR1 SGHNT, CDR2 YYREEE (reference sequence). The CDR3 is 13 amino acids. V was pared by 9 bases and J by 5 bases, with 8 bases of the junction left unmatched. This CDR3 reads CATLQGAGTEAFF. CDR3 nucleotides: TGTGCCACGCTACAGGGGGCTGGGACTGAAGCTTTCTTT.

This clone was recorded a few times. Additional DNA sequences in this sample encode the identical CDR3. The gene calls are TRBV29-1 and TRBJ2-7, with a tentative D call TRBD2 (7 bases). Germline V gene sequence: CDR1 SQVTM, CDR2 ANQGSEA. The germline V and J ends were trimmed by 0 bases and 3 bases, with 9 bases remaining between them. CDR3 length equals 13 residues. Here the CDR3 DNA reads TGCAGCGTTGAAGATAGGGGGGGCTACGAGCAGTACTTC. This gives the protein CSVEDRGGYEQYF.

J is TRBJ1-4 and V is TRBV6-5; D unresolved. This CDR3 has 14 residues. CDR1 MNHEY and CDR2 SVGAGI come from the germline V gene. Trimming removed 5 bases at V and 6 bases at J, with 13 bases between. CDR3: CASSPRLVDEKLFF. CDR3 bases: TGTGCCAGCAGTCCAAGACTGGTGGATGAAAAACTGTTTTTT.

This clone was seen a handful of times. The chain links TRBV19 to TRBJ2-1, with D tentatively TRBD2 (6 bases). Trimming took off 3 bases at V and 9 bases at J, with 12 bases between the two ends. Germline loops: CDR1 LNHDA, CDR2 SQIVND (reference sequence). The CDR3 runs to 13 residues. For the CDR3, the DNA is TGTGCCAGTAGTATTCTAGGCGGGGTTGAGCAGTTCTTC. This gives the protein CASSILGGVEQFF.

As to this clone: This CDR3 is also generated by other DNA sequences in the sample. This chain joins TRBV18 and TRBJ2-5; D call uncertain. Trimming shortened V by 2 bases and J by 5 bases, and 3 bases separated the two germline ends. The CDR3 extends over 11 amino acids. Per germline, CDR1 KGHSH and CDR2 LQKENI. The CDR3: CASSPGETQYF. DNA for the CDR3: TGTGCCAGCTCACCAGGCGAGACCCAGTACTTC.

The sample holds a few counts of this clone. V is TRBV27 and J is TRBJ1-1, with a tentative D call TRBD1 (6 bases). CDR1 and CDR2 (germline): MNHEY, SMNVEV (reference sequence). CDR3 length equals 12 residues. Deletions cut 5 bases from V and 8 bases from J, with 12 bases between. The CDR3 protein is CASSTLTGEAFF. DNA for the CDR3: TGTGCCAGCAGTACCCTGACAGGCGAAGCTTTCTTT.

This chain connects TRBV15 to TRBJ2-3, with D possibly TRBD1 on 5 matching bases. CDR1 and CDR2 (germline): LNHNV, YYDKDF (reference sequence). V lost 0 bases to trimming and J lost 3 bases, with 13 bases between them. The CDR3 covers 16 residues. This chain's CDR3 is CATSREQAPSTDTQYF. The CDR3 bases are TGTGCCACCAGCAGAGAACAGGCGCCTTCGACAGATACGCAGTATTTT. The entire variable domain, with the rest obtained from reference TRBV15 and TRBJ2-3, is as follows: DAMVIQNPRYQVTQFGKPVTLSCSQTLNHNVMYWYQQKSSQAPKLLFHYYDKDFNNEADTPDNFQSRRPNTSFCFLDIRSPGLGDTAMYLCATSREQAPSTDTQYFGPGTRLTVL.

The rearrangement joins TRBV30 to TRBJ1-2, with 8 nucleotides matching TRBD1. Germline lookup yields CDR1 GTSNPN and CDR2 SVGIG (reference sequence). The V gene end was trimmed by 3 bases and the J gene end by 8 bases; junction bases not matched to a gene: 2. CDR3 length equals 11 residues. CDR3 residues: CAWRDRVGYTF. In DNA, the CDR3 is TGTGCCTGGAGGGACAGGGTAGGCTACACCTTC. The full variable domain, completed using reference TRBV30 and TRBJ1-2, is SQTIHQWPATLVQPVGSPLSLECTVEGTSNPNLYWYRQAAGRGLQLLFYSVGIGQISSEVPQNLSASRPQDRQFILSSKKLLLSDSGFYLCAWRDRVGYTFGSGTRLTVV.

The chain links TRBV13 to TRBJ2-1; 12 nucleotides align to TRBD2. The length of the CDR3 is 14 residues. Germline V gene sequence: CDR1 PRHDT, CDR2 FYEKMQ (reference sequence). J was trimmed by 6 bases and V by 5 bases; bases with no gene match: 2. The CDR3 loop is CASSPTSGSNEQFF. DNA of the CDR3: TGTGCCAGCAGCCCGACTAGCGGGAGCAATGAGCAGTTCTTC.

This clone was recorded a few times. The chain carries TRBV4-3 and TRBJ2-3; D gene uncertain. CDR3 length equals 16 residues. Trimming stripped 0 bases from V and 4 bases from J, with 14 bases between. Germline V CDR1 and CDR2: LGHNA, YSLEER. In DNA form, the CDR3 reads TGCGCCAGCAGCCAAGATCGAATAATAGTTTCAGATACGCAGTATTTT. Its translation: CASSQDRIIVSDTQYF.

With regard to this clone: The junction departs from the called germline gene at one end, perhaps through a read error. V gene TRBV18 combines with J gene TRBJ1-1; D not resolved. The CDR3 sequence is 14 residues long. The germline gives CDR1 KGHSH, CDR2 LQKENI. The CDR3 here is CASAPATRGTEAFF. CDR3 DNA sequence: TGTGCCAGCGCACCGGCCACTCGAGGGACTGAAGCTTTCTTT.

J is TRBJ2-7 and V is TRBV4-2; TRBD2 is a possible D gene (6 bases). This CDR3 is built from 13 residues. Trimming removed 6 bases from V and 7 bases from J, with 16 bases in between. The V gene's germline CDR1 is LGHNA and CDR2 YNFKEQ. CDR3 in amino acids: CASRQLSGTEQYF. For the CDR3, the DNA is TGTGCCAGCAGACAACTTTCCGGGACTGAGCAGTACTTC.

The rearrangement joins TRBV27 to TRBJ2-2, with 8 bases matching TRBD1. The CDR3 extends over 16 amino acids. Germline-derived CDR1 and CDR2 are MNHEY and SMNVEV (reference sequence). The trim removed 3 bases at V and 0 bases at J, leaving 3 bases unmatched. The CDR3 nucleotides read TGTGCCAGCAGTTTTCGGACAGGGCCGAACACCGGGGAGCTGTTTTTT. Translated: CASSFRTGPNTGELFF.

This chain uses TRBV19 with TRBJ1-2, with a tentative D call TRBD1 (5 bases). Germline-derived CDR1 and CDR2 are LNHDA and SQIVND (reference sequence). CDR3 length: 15 residues. V gave up 7 bases and J gave up 4 bases, with 19 bases separating them. The chain's CDR3 is CASTPGGPLGYGYTF. The CDR3 bases are TGTGCCAGTACCCCCGGGGGACCTCTGGGCTATGGCTACACCTTC.

The V gene is TRBV18, the J gene TRBJ1-1, with D maybe TRBD1 (6 bases). The germline gives CDR1 KGHSH, CDR2 LQKENI. The ends were cut back, 6 bases at V and 0 bases at J, with 14 bases in the middle. This CDR3 is built from 15 residues. CDR3 sequence reads: CASSQGQTVNTEAFF. The CDR3 nucleotides are TGTGCCAGCTCTCAAGGACAGACTGTGAACACTGAAGCTTTCTTT.

There are a few counts of this clone. Distinct nucleotide sequences in the sample also encode this CDR3. This chain connects TRBV28 to TRBJ1-5; D uncertain. The CDR3 runs 12 residues. The germline CDR1 and CDR2 sequences are MDHEN and SYDVKM. Trimming left V 5 bases short and J 3 bases short, with 5 bases between. Here the CDR3 DNA reads TGTGCCAGCAGTGTCCTCAATCAGCCCCAGCATTTT. Its translation is CASSVLNQPQHF.

V usage is TRBV18 and J usage is TRBJ1-1; 8 nucleotides agree with TRBD1. The CDR3 runs to 15 residues. CDR1 KGHSH and CDR2 LQKENI come from the germline V gene. Trimming removed 4 bases from V and 0 bases from J; junction bases left unmatched: 4. CDR3 sequence: CASSQGQGMNTEAFF. CDR3 bases: TGTGCCAGCTCACAAGGACAGGGTATGAACACTGAAGCTTTCTTT.